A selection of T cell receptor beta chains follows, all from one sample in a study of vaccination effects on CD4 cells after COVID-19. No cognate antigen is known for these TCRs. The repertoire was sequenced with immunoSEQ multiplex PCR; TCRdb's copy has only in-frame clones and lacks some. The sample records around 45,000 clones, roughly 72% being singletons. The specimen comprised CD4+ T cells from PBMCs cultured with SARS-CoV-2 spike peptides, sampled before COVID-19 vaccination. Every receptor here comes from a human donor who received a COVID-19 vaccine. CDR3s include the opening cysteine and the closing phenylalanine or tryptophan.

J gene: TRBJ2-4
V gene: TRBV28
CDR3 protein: CASSLWAGLAAKNIQYF

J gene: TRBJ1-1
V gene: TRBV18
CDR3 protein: CASSLNFGGTEAFF

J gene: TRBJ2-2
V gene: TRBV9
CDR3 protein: CASSAGQDRVGNTGELFF

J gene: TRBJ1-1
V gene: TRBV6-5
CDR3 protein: CASILQGTEAFF

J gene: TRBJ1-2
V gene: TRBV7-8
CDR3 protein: CASTEGQVYGYTF

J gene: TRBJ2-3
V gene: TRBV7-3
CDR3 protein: CASTGGGEDTQYF

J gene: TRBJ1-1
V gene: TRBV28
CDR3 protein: CASSRGYLTTEAFF

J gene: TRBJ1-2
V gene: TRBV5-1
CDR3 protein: CASSHRDSGNSIRGYTF

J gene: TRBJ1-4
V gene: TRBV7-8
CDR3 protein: CASSLTGGANEKLFF

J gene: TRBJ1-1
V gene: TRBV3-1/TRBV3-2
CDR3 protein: CASSHGGYKAFF

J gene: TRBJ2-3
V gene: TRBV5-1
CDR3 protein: CASSLRRGTDTQYF

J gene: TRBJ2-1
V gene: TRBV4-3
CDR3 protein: CASSSSRGDQGNEQFF

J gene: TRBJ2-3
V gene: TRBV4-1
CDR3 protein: CASSQEKLAGGLRDTQYF

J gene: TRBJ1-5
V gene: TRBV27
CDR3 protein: CASSLFPSNSNQPQHF

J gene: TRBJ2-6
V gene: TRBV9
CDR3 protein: CASSAHSGSGGANVLTF

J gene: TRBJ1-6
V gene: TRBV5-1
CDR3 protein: CASSKSPDKGNSPLHF

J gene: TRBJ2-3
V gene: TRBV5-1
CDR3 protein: CASSPGTGSDTQYF

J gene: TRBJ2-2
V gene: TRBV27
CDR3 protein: CATRPDRTDTGELFF

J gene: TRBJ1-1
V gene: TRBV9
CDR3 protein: CASSVALMNTEAFF

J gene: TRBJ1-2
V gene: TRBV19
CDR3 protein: CASREDNSRWNYGYTF

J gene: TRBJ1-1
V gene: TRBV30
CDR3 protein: CAWKYDGTWAEAFF

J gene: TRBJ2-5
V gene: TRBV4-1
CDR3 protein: CASSQGGAQETQYF

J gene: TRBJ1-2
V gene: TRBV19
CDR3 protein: CASSKGTDTNYGYTF

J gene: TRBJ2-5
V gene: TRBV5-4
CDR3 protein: CASSLEKETQYF

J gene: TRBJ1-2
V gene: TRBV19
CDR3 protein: CASSMAGTNYGYTF

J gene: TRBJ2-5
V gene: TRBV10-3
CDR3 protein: CAISENEETQYF

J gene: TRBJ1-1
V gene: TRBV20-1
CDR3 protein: CSASQGGYTEAFF

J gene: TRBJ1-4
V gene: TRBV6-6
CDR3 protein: CASSYLGPRNEKLFF

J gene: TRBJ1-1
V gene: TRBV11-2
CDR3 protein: CASSLLKGENTEAFF

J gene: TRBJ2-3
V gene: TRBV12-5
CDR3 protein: CASGPTSGGTDTQYF

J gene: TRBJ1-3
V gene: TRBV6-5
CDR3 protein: CASSRGGSGNTIYF